A selection of T cell receptor beta chains follows, all from one sample in a study of cytomegalovirus exposure and HLA in healthy donors. Profiling relied on immunoSEQ multiplex PCR, and the TCRdb table lists in-frame clones only, not all of them. The profile shows some 91,000 clones, approximately 72% of them singletons. Material: PBMCs. These receptor sequences come from a middle-aged man in good health and CMV-seropositive. CDR3s include the opening cysteine and the closing phenylalanine or tryptophan. D genes are given only for firm matches. Not all rows give a size; the values are once, few, many and, for expanded clones, a class.

V gene: TRBV7-6
clone size: -
CDR3 length: 17
J gene: TRBJ2-3
D gene: TRBD1
CDR3 protein: CASSPRRTGISTDTQYF
CDR3 DNA: TGTGCCAGCAGCCCTAGGCGGACAGGGATTAGCACAGATACGCAGTATTTT

V gene: TRBV13
clone size: once
CDR3 length: 11
J gene: TRBJ2-7
D gene: -
CDR3 protein: CASSQGYEQYF
CDR3 DNA: TGTGCCAGCAGCCAGGGGTACGAGCAGTACTTC

V gene: TRBV13
clone size: -
CDR3 length: 16
J gene: TRBJ2-2
D gene: -
CDR3 protein: CASSFARGSDTGELFF
CDR3 DNA: TGTGCCAGCAGCTTTGCTCGAGGGAGCGACACCGGGGAGCTGTTTTTT

V gene: TRBV25-1
clone size: -
CDR3 length: 13
J gene: TRBJ1-2
D gene: -
CDR3 protein: CASSIQAGYGYTF
CDR3 DNA: TGTGCCAGCAGTATCCAAGCCGGCTATGGCTACACCTTC

V gene: TRBV7-9
clone size: -
CDR3 length: 13
J gene: TRBJ2-5
D gene: -
CDR3 protein: CASSLWLQETQYF
CDR3 DNA: TGTGCCAGCAGCTTATGGCTCCAAGAGACCCAGTACTTC

V gene: TRBV9
clone size: -
CDR3 length: 15
J gene: TRBJ2-5
D gene: TRBD2
CDR3 protein: CASSVAGGRGETQYF
CDR3 DNA: TGTGCCAGCAGCGTAGCTGGCGGGAGGGGAGAGACCCAGTACTTC

V gene: TRBV27
clone size: few
CDR3 length: 13
J gene: TRBJ2-7
D gene: -
CDR3 protein: CASRAEISYEQYF
CDR3 DNA: TGTGCCAGCAGGGCCGAAATCTCCTACGAGCAGTACTTC

V gene: TRBV18
clone size: -
CDR3 length: 16
J gene: TRBJ2-7
D gene: TRBD1
CDR3 protein: CASSAPGQGINDEQYF
CDR3 DNA: TGTGCCAGCTCAGCCCCGGGACAGGGAATCAACGACGAGCAGTACTTC

V gene: TRBV5-6
clone size: -
CDR3 length: 14
J gene: TRBJ1-6
D gene: -
CDR3 protein: CASSLGEGNSPLHF
CDR3 DNA: TGTGCCAGCAGCTTGGGGGAGGGAAATTCACCCCTCCACTTT

V gene: TRBV6-5
clone size: few
CDR3 length: 15
J gene: TRBJ1-5
D gene: -
CDR3 protein: CASSTGLRGNQPQHF
CDR3 DNA: TGTGCCAGCAGTACGGGCCTCAGGGGCAATCAGCCCCAGCATTTT

V gene: TRBV19
clone size: -
CDR3 length: 17
J gene: TRBJ2-1
D gene: TRBD2
CDR3 protein: CASTTTSGRVEGNEQFF
CDR3 DNA: TGTGCCAGTACCACGACTAGCGGGAGAGTTGAGGGGAATGAGCAGTTCTTC

V gene: TRBV19
clone size: -
CDR3 length: 14
J gene: TRBJ2-5
D gene: -
CDR3 protein: CASSFKILEETQYF
CDR3 DNA: TGTGCCAGTAGTTTCAAGATCCTTGAGGAGACCCAGTACTTC

V gene: TRBV4-3
clone size: -
CDR3 length: 14
J gene: TRBJ2-2
D gene: -
CDR3 protein: CASSQETEVGELFF
CDR3 DNA: TGCGCCAGCAGCCAAGAGACGGAGGTCGGGGAGCTGTTTTTT

V gene: TRBV10-1
clone size: -
CDR3 length: 15
J gene: TRBJ1-5
D gene: -
CDR3 protein: CASSESYRGIQPQHF
CDR3 DNA: TGCGCCAGCAGTGAGTCTTATAGGGGCATTCAGCCCCAGCATTTT

V gene: TRBV7-2
clone size: -
CDR3 length: 13
J gene: TRBJ2-7
D gene: TRBD1
CDR3 protein: CASSLERQGGQYF
CDR3 DNA: TGTGCCAGCAGCTTAGAACGACAGGGGGGGCAGTACTTC

V gene: TRBV5-1
clone size: -
CDR3 length: 15
J gene: TRBJ2-3
D gene: TRBD2
CDR3 protein: CASSLVGTSGDTQYF
CDR3 DNA: TGCGCCAGCAGCTTGGTTGGGACTAGCGGAGATACGCAGTATTTT

V gene: TRBV6-4
clone size: once
CDR3 length: 16
J gene: TRBJ2-3
D gene: TRBD2
CDR3 protein: CASSDSKTSGPDTQYF
CDR3 DNA: TGTGCCAGCAGTGACTCGAAAACTAGCGGCCCAGATACGCAGTATTTT

V gene: TRBV2
clone size: -
CDR3 length: 15
J gene: TRBJ2-3
D gene: -
CDR3 protein: CASNQYGSLTDTQYF
CDR3 DNA: TGTGCCAGCAATCAGTACGGGAGCTTGACAGATACGCAGTATTTT

V gene: TRBV5-5
clone size: -
CDR3 length: 14
J gene: TRBJ2-7
D gene: -
CDR3 protein: CASSQREGRDEQYF
CDR3 DNA: TGTGCCAGCAGCCAGCGCGAGGGAAGGGACGAGCAGTACTTC

V gene: TRBV27
clone size: -
CDR3 length: 15
J gene: TRBJ2-7
D gene: TRBD1
CDR3 protein: CASRTTGNAGYEQYF
CDR3 DNA: TGTGCCAGCAGGACGACAGGGAACGCAGGGTACGAGCAGTACTTC

V gene: TRBV18
clone size: -
CDR3 length: 13
J gene: TRBJ1-6
D gene: TRBD1
CDR3 protein: CASSPSRQGALHF
CDR3 DNA: TGTGCCAGCTCACCTTCCAGACAGGGAGCCCTCCACTTT

V gene: TRBV19
clone size: -
CDR3 length: 15
J gene: TRBJ2-7
D gene: -
CDR3 protein: CASSIASGETYEQYF
CDR3 DNA: TGTGCCAGTAGTATCGCCTCGGGGGAGACCTACGAGCAGTACTTC

V gene: TRBV4-1
clone size: -
CDR3 length: 15
J gene: TRBJ1-2
D gene: -
CDR3 protein: CVSSQDMRQGSGYTF
CDR3 DNA: TGCGTCAGCAGCCAAGATATGCGGCAGGGAAGTGGCTACACCTTC

V gene: TRBV6-5
clone size: many
CDR3 length: 15
J gene: TRBJ2-6
D gene: -
CDR3 protein: CASSYSTGGANVLTF
CDR3 DNA: TGTGCCAGCAGTTACTCGACAGGCGGGGCCAACGTCCTGACTTTC

V gene: TRBV27
clone size: few
CDR3 length: 16
J gene: TRBJ2-7
D gene: -
CDR3 protein: CASSLWSQGGSYEQYF
CDR3 DNA: TGTGCCAGCAGTTTATGGTCACAGGGGGGGTCCTACGAGCAGTACTTC

V gene: TRBV7-2
clone size: -
CDR3 length: 18
J gene: TRBJ2-2
D gene: TRBD2
CDR3 protein: CASSLVSASGRGAGELFF
CDR3 DNA: TGTGCCAGCAGCTTAGTGTCGGCTAGCGGGAGGGGCGCCGGGGAGCTGTTTTTT

V gene: TRBV7-2
clone size: -
CDR3 length: 15
J gene: TRBJ1-5
D gene: -
CDR3 protein: CASSFRGTLDQPQHF
CDR3 DNA: TGTGCCAGCAGCTTTAGGGGAACCCTGGATCAGCCCCAGCATTTT

V gene: TRBV12-2
clone size: -
CDR3 length: 18
J gene: TRBJ2-3
D gene: -
CDR3 protein: CASRLEQGSKRVTDTQYF
CDR3 DNA: TGTGCAAGTCGCTTAGAACAGGGGTCGAAAAGGGTGACAGATACGCAGTATTTT

V gene: TRBV6-5
clone size: -
CDR3 length: 14
J gene: TRBJ2-7
D gene: TRBD2
CDR3 protein: CASSYREGPYEQYF
CDR3 DNA: TGTGCCAGCAGTTATCGGGAGGGCCCTTACGAGCAGTACTTC